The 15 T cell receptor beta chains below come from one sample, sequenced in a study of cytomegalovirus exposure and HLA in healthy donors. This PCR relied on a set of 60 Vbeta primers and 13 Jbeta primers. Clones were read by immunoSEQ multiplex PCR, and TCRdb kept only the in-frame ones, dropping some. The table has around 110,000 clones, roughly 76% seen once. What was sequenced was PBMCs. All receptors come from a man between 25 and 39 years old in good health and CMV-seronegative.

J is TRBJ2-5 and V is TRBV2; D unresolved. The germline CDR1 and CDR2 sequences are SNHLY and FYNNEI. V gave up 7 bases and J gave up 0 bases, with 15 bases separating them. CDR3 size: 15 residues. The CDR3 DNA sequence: TGTGCCAGCACGCATGGCAACATCTACCAAGAGACCCAGTACTTC. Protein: CASTHGNIYQETQYF.

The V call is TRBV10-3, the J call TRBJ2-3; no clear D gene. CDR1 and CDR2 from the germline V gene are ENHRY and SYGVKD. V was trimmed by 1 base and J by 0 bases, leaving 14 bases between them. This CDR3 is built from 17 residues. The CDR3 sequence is CAISEYSTHRSTDTQYF. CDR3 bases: TGTGCCATCAGTGAGTACTCCACCCACCGTAGCACAGATACGCAGTATTTT.

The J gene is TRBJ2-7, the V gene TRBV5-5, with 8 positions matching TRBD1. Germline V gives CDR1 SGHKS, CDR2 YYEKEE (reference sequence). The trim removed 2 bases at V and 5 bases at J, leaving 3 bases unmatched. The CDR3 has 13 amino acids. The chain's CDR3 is CASSFDRGHEQYF. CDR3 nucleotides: TGTGCCAGCAGCTTCGACAGGGGCCACGAGCAGTACTTC.

CDR3 coding DNA: TGTGCCAGCAGTGAACTAGCGGTGATCCGGGCAGATACGCAGTATTTT. Translated: CASSELAVIRADTQYF. V gene TRBV2 combines with J gene TRBJ2-3; 7 positions match TRBD2. The germline gives CDR1 SNHLY, CDR2 FYNNEI. The CDR3 extends over 16 amino acids. V was pared by 2 bases and J by 4 bases, with 9 bases of the junction left unmatched.

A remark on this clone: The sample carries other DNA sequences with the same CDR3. In DNA, the CDR3 is TGTGCCAGCAGTTATGGACAGGGGTCCTACGAGCAGTACTTC. The encoded protein is CASSYGQGSYEQYF. J is TRBJ2-7 and V is TRBV6-5; TRBD1 matches 9 bases. The CDR3 is 14 residues long. J gave up 1 base and V 3 bases, and 1 base lay outside the gene matches. Germline-derived CDR1 and CDR2 are MNHEY and SVGAGI.

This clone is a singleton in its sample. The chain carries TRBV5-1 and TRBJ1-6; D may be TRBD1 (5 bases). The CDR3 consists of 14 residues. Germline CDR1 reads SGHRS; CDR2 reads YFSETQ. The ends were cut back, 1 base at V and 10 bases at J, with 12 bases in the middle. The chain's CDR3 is CASSLKQGGSPLHF. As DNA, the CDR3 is TGCGCCAGCAGCTTGAAGCAGGGCGGATCACCCCTCCACTTT. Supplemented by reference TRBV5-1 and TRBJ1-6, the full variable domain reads KAGVTQTPRYLIKTRGQQVTLSCSPISGHRSVSWYQQTPGQGLQFLFEYFSETQRNKGNFPGRFSGRQFSNSRSEMNVSTLELGDSALYLCASSLKQGGSPLHFGNGTRLTVT.

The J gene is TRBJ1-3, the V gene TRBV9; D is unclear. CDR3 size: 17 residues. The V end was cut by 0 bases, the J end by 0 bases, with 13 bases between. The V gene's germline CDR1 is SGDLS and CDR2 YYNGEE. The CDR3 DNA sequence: TGTGCCAGCAGCGTAGAGTGGAGGGCCAGCTCTGGAAACACCATATATTTT. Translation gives CASSVEWRASSGNTIYF.

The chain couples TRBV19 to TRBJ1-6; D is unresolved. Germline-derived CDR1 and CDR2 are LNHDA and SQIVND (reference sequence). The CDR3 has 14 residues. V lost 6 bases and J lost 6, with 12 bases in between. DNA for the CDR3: TGTGCCAGTAGCGACTACTACTCTAATTCACCCCTCCACTTT. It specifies CASSDYYSNSPLHF.

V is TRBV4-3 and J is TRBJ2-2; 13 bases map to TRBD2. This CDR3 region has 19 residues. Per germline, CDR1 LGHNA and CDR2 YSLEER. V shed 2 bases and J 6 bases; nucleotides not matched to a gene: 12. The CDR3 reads CASSQITSGGENSPGELFF. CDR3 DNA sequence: TGCGCCAGCAGCCAAATTACTAGCGGGGGGGAGAATAGCCCCGGGGAGCTGTTTTTT.

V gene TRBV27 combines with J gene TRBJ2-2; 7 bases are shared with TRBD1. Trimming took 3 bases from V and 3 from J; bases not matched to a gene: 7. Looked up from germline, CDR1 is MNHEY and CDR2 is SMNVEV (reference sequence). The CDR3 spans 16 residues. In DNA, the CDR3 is TGTGCCAGCAGTTTCTACCAGGGGGTGTACACCGGGGAGCTGTTTTTT. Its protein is CASSFYQGVYTGELFF.

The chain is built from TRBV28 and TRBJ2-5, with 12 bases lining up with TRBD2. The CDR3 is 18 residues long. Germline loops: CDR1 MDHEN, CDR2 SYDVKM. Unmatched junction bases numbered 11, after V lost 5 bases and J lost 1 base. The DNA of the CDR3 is TGTGCCAGCAGTGCTTCGACTAGCGGGGGCCCCTTCCAAGAGACCCAGTACTTC. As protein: CASSASTSGGPFQETQYF.

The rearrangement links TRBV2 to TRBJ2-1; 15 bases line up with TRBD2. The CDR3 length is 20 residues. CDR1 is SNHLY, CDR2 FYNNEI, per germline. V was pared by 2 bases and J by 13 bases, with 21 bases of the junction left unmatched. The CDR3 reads CASSERAGESGGLAGGNQFF. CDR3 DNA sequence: TGTGCCAGCAGTGAACGGGCAGGGGAATCCGGGGGACTAGCGGGGGGAAACCAGTTCTTC.

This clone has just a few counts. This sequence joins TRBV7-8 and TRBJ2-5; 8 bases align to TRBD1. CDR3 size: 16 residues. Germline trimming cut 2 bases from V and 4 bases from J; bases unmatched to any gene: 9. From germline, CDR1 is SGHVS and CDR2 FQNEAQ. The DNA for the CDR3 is TGTGCCAGCAGCTTACTGTCTGGGACAGGCACAGAGACCCAGTACTTC. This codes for CASSLLSGTGTETQYF.

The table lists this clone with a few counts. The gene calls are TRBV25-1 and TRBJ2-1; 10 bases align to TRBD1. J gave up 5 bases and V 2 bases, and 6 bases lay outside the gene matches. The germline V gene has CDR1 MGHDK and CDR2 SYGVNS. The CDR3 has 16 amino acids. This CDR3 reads CASSEIWDRGDNEQFF. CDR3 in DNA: TGTGCCAGCAGTGAAATCTGGGACAGGGGTGACAATGAGCAGTTCTTC. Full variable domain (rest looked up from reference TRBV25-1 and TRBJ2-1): EADIYQTPRYLVIGTGKKITLECSQTMGHDKMYWYQQDPGMELHLIHYSYGVNSTEKGDLSSESTVSRIRTEHFPLTLESARPSHTSQYLCASSEIWDRGDNEQFFGPGTRLTVL.

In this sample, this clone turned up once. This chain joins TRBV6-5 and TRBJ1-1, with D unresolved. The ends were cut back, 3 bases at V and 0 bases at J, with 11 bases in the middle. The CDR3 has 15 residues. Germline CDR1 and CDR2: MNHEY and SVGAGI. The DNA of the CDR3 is TGTGCCAGCAGTTATTTGGTCAACTTGAACACTGAAGCTTTCTTT. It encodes CASSYLVNLNTEAFF.